The clone carrying this T cell receptor (beta chain) was seen more than once but under ten times. This sample is drawn from a study of T cells after yellow fever vaccination. Per germline, CDR1 SGHNT and CDR2 YYREEE (reference sequence). The CDR3 is 10 residues long. The V and J ends lost 2 bases and 10 bases respectively, with 6 bases between them. TCR cDNA, made by 5'RACE template switching, carried an added universal primer site and UMIs. One entry per CDR3 protein results from TCRdb running MiXCR on the 5' RACE reads. This sample has hundreds of thousands of distinct CDR3 sequences, with approximately 13% found just once.

The sequenced sample was CD4+ T cells sorted from PBMCs, obtained 15 days after the yellow fever booster vaccination. This chain links TRBV5-4 with TRBJ1-1; D remains unclear. This receptor was taken from a man younger than 35 who received the YFV17D yellow fever vaccine. CDR3 in amino acids: CASSFSGAFF. CDR3 in DNA: TGTGCCAGCAGCTTTTCAGGAGCTTTCTTT.